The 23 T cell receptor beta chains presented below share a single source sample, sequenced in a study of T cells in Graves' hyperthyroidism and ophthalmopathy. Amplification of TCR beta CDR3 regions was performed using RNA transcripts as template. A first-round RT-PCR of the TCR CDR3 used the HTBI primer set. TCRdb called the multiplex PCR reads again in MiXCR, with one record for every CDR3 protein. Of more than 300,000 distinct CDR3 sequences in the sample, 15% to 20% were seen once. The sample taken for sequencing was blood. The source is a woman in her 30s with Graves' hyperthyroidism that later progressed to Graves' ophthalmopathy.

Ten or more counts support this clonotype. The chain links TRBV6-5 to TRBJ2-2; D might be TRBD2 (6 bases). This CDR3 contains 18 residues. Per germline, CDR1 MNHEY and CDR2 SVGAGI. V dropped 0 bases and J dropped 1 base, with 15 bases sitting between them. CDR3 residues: CASSYSRRGGVNTGELFF. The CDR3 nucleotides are TGTGCCAGCAGTTACTCGAGGCGCGGCGGGGTGAACACCGGGGAGCTGTTTTTT.

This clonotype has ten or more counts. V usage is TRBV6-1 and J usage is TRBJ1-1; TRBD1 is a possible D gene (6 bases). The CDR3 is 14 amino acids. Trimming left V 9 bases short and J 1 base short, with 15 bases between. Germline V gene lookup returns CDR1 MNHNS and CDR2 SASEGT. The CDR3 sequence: CASLDGQTNTEAFF. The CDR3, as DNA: TGTGCCAGTCTGGACGGACAGACGAACACTGAAGCTTTCTTT.

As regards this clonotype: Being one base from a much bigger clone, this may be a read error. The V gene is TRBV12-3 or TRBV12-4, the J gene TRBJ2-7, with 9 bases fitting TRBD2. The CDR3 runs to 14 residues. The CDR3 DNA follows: TGTGTCAGCAGTGAGATTGGACTAGCGCGCGAGCAGTACTTC. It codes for CVSSEIGLAREQYF.

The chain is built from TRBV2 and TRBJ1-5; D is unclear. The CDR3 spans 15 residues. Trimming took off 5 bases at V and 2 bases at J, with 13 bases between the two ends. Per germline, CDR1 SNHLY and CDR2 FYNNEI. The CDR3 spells CASSRDRGGNQPQHF. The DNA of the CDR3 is TGTGCCAGCAGTCGCGACCGTGGTGGCAATCAGCCCCAGCATTTT.

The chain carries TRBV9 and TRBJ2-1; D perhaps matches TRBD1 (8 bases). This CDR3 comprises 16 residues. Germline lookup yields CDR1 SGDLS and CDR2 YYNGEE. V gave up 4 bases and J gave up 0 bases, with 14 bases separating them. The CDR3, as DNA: TGTGCCAGCAGCCTACAGGGGGGGGTCTCCTACAATGAGCAGTTCTTC. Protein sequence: CASSLQGGVSYNEQFF.

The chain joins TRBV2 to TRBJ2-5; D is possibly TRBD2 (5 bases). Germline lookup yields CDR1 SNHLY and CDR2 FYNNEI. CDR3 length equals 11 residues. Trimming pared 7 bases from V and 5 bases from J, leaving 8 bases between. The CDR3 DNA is TGTGCCAGCACTCGCGGGGAGACCCAGTACTTC. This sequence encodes CASTRGETQYF.

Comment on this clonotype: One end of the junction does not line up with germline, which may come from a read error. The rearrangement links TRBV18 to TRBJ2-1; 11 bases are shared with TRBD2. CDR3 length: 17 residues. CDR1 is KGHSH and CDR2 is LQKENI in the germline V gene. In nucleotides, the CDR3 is TGTGCCAGCTCACCAGAACTAGCGGGAGTGTCCTACAGTGAGCAGTTCTTC. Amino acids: CASSPELAGVSYSEQFF. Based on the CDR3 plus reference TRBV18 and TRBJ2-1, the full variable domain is NAGVMQNPRHLVRRRGQEARLRCSPMKGHSHVYWYRQLPEEGLKFMVYLQKENIIDESGMPKERFSAEFPKEGPSILRIQQVVRGDSAAYFCASSPELAGVSYSEQFFGPGTRLTVL.

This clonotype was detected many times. The CDR3 sequence is CASSLTQGLNTEAFF. In DNA form, the CDR3 reads TGCGCCAGCAGCTTGACACAGGGATTGAACACTGAAGCTTTCTTT. The V and J genes are TRBV5-1 and TRBJ1-1, with a tentative D call TRBD1 (6 bases). Looked up from germline, CDR1 is SGHRS and CDR2 is YFSETQ. The CDR3 has 15 residues. Trimming removed 1 base from V and 0 bases from J, with 10 bases in between.

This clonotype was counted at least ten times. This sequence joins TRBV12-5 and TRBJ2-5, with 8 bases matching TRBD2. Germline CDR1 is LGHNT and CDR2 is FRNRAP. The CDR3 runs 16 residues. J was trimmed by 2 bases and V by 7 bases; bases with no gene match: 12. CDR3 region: CASALAGSPPQETQYF. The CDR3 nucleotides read TGTGCTAGTGCCTTAGCGGGGTCCCCCCCACAAGAGACCCAGTACTTC.

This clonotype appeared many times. In DNA, the CDR3 is TGCGCCAGCAGCCAAGTTGCGGGGGGCTACACCTTC. The encoded protein is CASSQVAGGYTF. This chain connects TRBV4-1 to TRBJ1-2; D is undetermined. CDR1 and CDR2 (germline): MGHRA, YSYEKL. This CDR3 has 12 residues. V dropped 1 base and J dropped 8 bases, with 8 bases sitting between them.

The CDR3 protein is CASSPDRGENTIYF. In nucleotides, the CDR3 is TGTGCCAGCAGTCCTGACAGGGGGGAAAACACCATATATTTT. This chain connects TRBV27 to TRBJ1-3; the match to TRBD1 covers 9 bases. V lost 5 bases and J lost 6; bases outside the gene matches: 5. The CDR3 is 14 amino acids. Germline V gene sequence: CDR1 MNHEY, CDR2 SMNVEV (reference sequence).

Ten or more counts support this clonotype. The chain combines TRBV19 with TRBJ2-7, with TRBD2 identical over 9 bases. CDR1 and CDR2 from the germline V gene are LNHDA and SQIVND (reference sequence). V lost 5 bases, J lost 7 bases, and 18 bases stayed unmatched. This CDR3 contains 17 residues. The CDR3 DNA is TGTGCCAGTAGTTGGACCCGGCGGGAGGGCCGTCCGGGAGAGCAGTACTTC. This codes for CASSWTRREGRPGEQYF.

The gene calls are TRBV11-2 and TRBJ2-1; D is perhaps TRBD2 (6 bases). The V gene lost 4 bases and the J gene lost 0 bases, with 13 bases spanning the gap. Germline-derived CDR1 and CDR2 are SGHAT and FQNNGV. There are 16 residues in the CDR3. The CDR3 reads CASSSWGDSSYNEQFF. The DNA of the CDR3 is TGTGCCAGCAGCTCGTGGGGGGATAGCTCCTACAATGAGCAGTTCTTC.

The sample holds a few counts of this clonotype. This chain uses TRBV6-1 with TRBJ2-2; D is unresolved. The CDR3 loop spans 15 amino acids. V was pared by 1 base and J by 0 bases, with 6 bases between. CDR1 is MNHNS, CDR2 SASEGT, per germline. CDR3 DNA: TGTGCCAGCAGTGAAGTTAGGGCGAACACCGGGGAGCTGTTTTTT. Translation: CASSEVRANTGELFF.

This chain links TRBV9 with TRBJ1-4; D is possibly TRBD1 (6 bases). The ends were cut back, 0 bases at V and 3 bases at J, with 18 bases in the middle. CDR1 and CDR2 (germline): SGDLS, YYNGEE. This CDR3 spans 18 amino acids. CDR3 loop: CASSVAAGGLFSNEKLFF. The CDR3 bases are TGTGCCAGCAGCGTAGCCGCGGGGGGCCTCTTCTCTAATGAAAAACTGTTTTTT.

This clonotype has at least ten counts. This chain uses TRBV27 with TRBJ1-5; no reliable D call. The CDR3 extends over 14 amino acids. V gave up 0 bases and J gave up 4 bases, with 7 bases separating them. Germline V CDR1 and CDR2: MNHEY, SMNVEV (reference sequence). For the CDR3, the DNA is TGTGCCAGCAGTTTATCTGGGGTTAATCAGCCCCAGCATTTT. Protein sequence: CASSLSGVNQPQHF.

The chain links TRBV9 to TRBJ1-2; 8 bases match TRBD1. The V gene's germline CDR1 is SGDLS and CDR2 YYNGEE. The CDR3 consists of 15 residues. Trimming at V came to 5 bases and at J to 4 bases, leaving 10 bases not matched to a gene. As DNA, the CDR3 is TGTGCCAGCAGTGCACCGGGACAGGACCTCTATGGCTACACCTTC. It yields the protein CASSAPGQDLYGYTF.

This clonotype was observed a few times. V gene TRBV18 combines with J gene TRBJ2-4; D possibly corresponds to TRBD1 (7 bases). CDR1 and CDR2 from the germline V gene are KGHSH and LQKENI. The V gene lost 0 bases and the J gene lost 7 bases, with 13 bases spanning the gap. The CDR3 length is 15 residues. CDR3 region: CASSPPSRGRNIQYF. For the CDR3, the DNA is TGTGCCAGCTCACCACCGTCCAGGGGGAGGAACATTCAGTACTTC.

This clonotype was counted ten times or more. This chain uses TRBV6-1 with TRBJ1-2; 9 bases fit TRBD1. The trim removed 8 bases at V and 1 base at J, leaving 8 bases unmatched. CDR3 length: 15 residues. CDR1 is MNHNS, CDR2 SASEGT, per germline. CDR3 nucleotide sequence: TGTGCCAGCCATTTAGTGACAGGGGGTAACTATGGCTACACCTTC. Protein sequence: CASHLVTGGNYGYTF.

CDR3 nucleotide sequence: TGTGCCACCAGTGATAACCACAAGTATCGAACCGGGACTAGCGGGAGGAAGACCCAGTACTTC. It is translated as CATSDNHKYRTGTSGRKTQYF. V and J are TRBV24-1 and TRBJ2-5; 15 bases are shared with TRBD2. The CDR3 has 21 residues. The J segment lost 6 bases and the V segment lost 3 bases, leaving 19 bases of the junction unmatched. Germline values: CDR1 KGHDR, CDR2 SFDVKD.

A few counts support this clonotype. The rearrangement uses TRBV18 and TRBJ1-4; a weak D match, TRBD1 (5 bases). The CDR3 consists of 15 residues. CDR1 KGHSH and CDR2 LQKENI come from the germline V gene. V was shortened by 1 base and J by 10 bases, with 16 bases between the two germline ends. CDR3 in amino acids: CASSPRSTDGGKLFF. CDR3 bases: TGTGCCAGCTCACCACGGTCTACGGATGGGGGAAAACTGTTTTTT.

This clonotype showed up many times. The CDR3 loop reads CSVEAGTSAYTGELFF. In nucleotides, the CDR3 is TGCAGCGTCGAGGCCGGGACTAGCGCGTACACCGGGGAGCTGTTTTTT. The chain employs TRBV29-1 and TRBJ2-2; 10 bases fit TRBD2. The V and J ends lost 6 bases and 3 bases, in that order; junction bases with no gene match: 10. CDR3 length: 16 amino acids. Germline lookup yields CDR1 SQVTM and CDR2 ANQGSEA.

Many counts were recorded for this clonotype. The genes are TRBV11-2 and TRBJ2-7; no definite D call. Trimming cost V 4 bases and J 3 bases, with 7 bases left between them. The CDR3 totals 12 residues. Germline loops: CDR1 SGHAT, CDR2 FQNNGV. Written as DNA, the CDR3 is TGTGCCAGCAGCTCCCCGGGCTACGAGCAGTACTTC. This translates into CASSSPGYEQYF.